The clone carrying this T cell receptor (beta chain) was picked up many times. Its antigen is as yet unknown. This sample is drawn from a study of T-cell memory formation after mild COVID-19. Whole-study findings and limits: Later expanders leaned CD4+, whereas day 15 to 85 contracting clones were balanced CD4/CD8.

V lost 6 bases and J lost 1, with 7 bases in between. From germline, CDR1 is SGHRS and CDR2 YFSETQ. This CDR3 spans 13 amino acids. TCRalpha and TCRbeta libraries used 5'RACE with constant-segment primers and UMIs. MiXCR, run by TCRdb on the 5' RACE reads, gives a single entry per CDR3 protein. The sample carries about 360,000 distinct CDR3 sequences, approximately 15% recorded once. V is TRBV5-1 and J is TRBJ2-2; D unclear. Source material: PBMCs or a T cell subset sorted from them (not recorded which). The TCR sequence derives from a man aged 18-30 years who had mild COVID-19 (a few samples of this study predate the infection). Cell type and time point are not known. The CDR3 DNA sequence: TGCGCCAGCATAACAGAGAACACCGGGGAGCTGTTTTTT. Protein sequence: CASITENTGELFF.